This T cell receptor (beta chain) was identified in a study of blood T cell repertoires in COVID-19. The length of the CDR3 is 14 residues. Germline assignment: CDR1 SGDLS and CDR2 YYNGEE. V lost 6 bases and J 0 bases, leaving 9 bases between the germline ends. Clones were read by immunoSEQ multiplex PCR, and TCRdb kept only the in-frame ones, dropping some. Of tens of thousands of clones listed, around 80% are singletons. The clonotype was recovered from a man between 70 and 80 years old with acute or convalescent COVID-19. The V call is TRBV9, the J call TRBJ2-2; maybe TRBD2 (5 bases). Specimen: peripheral blood. CDR3 in DNA: TGTGCCAGCAATACCGGGACGAACACCGGGGAGCTGTTTTTT. Its translation is CASNTGTNTGELFF.